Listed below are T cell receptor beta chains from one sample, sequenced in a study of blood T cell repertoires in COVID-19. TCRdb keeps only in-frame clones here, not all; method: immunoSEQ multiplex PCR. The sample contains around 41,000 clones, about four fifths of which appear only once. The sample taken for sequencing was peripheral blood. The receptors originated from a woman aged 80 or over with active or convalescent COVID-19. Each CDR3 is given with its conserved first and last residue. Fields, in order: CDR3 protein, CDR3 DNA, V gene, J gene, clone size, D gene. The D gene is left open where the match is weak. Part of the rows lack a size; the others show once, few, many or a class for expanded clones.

CDR3: CASSEGWVGSTDTQYF; DNA: TGTGCCAGCAGTGAAGGCTGGGTCGGGAGCACAGATACGCAGTATTTT; V: TRBV2; J: TRBJ2-3; size: once; D: -
CDR3: CAWSDTGRGNTIYF; DNA: TGTGCCTGGAGTGACACAGGGCGAGGAAACACCATATATTTT; V: TRBV30; J: TRBJ1-3; size: once; D: -
CDR3: CASSRPSGSWNEQFF; DNA: TGTGCCAGCAGCCGGCCTAGCGGGAGTTGGAATGAGCAGTTCTTC; V: TRBV11-2; J: TRBJ2-1; size: -; D: TRBD2
CDR3: CASSSGISIKSEQFF; DNA: TGTGCCAGCAGTTCGGGGATATCAATAAAATCTGAGCAGTTCTTC; V: TRBV6-5; J: TRBJ2-1; size: -; D: -
CDR3: CASSDRLVRDSTDTQYF; DNA: TGTGCCAGCAGTGATCGACTAGTTCGGGATAGCACAGATACGCAGTATTTT; V: TRBV6-1; J: TRBJ2-3; size: -; D: -
CDR3: CASSLTSGSSYEQYF; DNA: TGTGCCAGCAGCTTGACTAGCGGGAGCTCCTACGAGCAGTACTTC; V: TRBV6-2/TRBV6-3; J: TRBJ2-7; size: few; D: TRBD2
CDR3: CASRPGTSTDTQYF; DNA: TGTGCCAGCAGGCCCGGGACTAGCACAGATACGCAGTATTTT; V: TRBV28; J: TRBJ2-3; size: -; D: -
CDR3: CASSEGLGDGIQYF; DNA: TGTGCCAGTAGCGAGGGACTAGGAGACGGCATTCAGTACTTC; V: TRBV19; J: TRBJ2-4; size: -; D: TRBD2
CDR3: CASSQEGTVNYGYTF; DNA: TGCGCCAGCAGCCAAGAGGGGACAGTTAACTATGGCTACACCTTC; V: TRBV4-1; J: TRBJ1-2; size: -; D: TRBD1
CDR3: CASSPRSSLTGLHGYTF; DNA: TGTGCCAGCAGCCCCCGAAGTTCGCTGACAGGCCTACATGGCTACACCTTC; V: TRBV7-8; J: TRBJ1-2; size: -; D: -
CDR3: CASSYSPHYGYTF; DNA: TGTGCCAGCAGTTATAGCCCCCACTATGGCTACACCTTC; V: TRBV6-2/TRBV6-3; J: TRBJ1-2; size: once; D: -
CDR3: CASSLYSGTSGSYEQYF; DNA: TGTGCCAGCTCACTTTATTCGGGGACTAGCGGGAGCTACGAGCAGTACTTC; V: TRBV18; J: TRBJ2-7; size: -; D: TRBD2
CDR3: CASSLTAGSDNEQFF; DNA: TGCGCCAGCAGCTTGACCGCGGGATCTGACAATGAGCAGTTCTTC; V: TRBV5-1; J: TRBJ2-1; size: -; D: -
CDR3: CASSFTGEMNTEAFF; DNA: TGCGCCAGCAGCTTCACAGGGGAGATGAACACTGAAGCTTTCTTT; V: TRBV5-1; J: TRBJ1-1; size: -; D: TRBD1
CDR3: CAISGRGDSYEQYF; DNA: TGTGCCATCAGTGGGAGGGGAGATTCCTACGAGCAGTACTTC; V: TRBV10-3; J: TRBJ2-7; size: -; D: -
CDR3: CASSLVAAGYEQYF; DNA: TGTGCCAGCAGTTTAGTGGCGGCGGGCTACGAGCAGTACTTC; V: TRBV27; J: TRBJ2-7; size: -; D: -
CDR3: CASSLAGPYNEQFF; DNA: TGTGCCAGCAGTCTAGCGGGCCCTTACAATGAGCAGTTCTTC; V: TRBV7-2; J: TRBJ2-1; size: once; D: TRBD2
CDR3: CASSQGQQYGYTF; DNA: TGTGCCAGCAGTCAAGGACAGCAATATGGCTACACCTTC; V: TRBV28; J: TRBJ1-2; size: once; D: -
CDR3: CASSLDRGDATNEKLFF; DNA: TGTGCCAGCAGCTTAGATCGGGGGGACGCAACTAATGAAAAACTGTTTTTT; V: TRBV11-2; J: TRBJ1-4; size: few; D: -
CDR3: CASSLGTPSNQPQHF; DNA: TGTGCCAGCAGCTTAGGGACACCTAGCAATCAGCCCCAGCATTTT; V: TRBV7-2; J: TRBJ1-5; size: -; D: -
CDR3: CASSIDLTRTDTYEQYF; DNA: TGTGCCAGTAGTATAGACCTCACTCGGACTGATACCTACGAGCAGTACTTC; V: TRBV19; J: TRBJ2-7; size: -; D: -
CDR3: CASSSGTHYGEAFF; DNA: TGTGCCAGCAGTTCCGGGACTCACTACGGTGAAGCTTTCTTT; V: TRBV6-2/TRBV6-3; J: TRBJ1-1; size: -; D: -